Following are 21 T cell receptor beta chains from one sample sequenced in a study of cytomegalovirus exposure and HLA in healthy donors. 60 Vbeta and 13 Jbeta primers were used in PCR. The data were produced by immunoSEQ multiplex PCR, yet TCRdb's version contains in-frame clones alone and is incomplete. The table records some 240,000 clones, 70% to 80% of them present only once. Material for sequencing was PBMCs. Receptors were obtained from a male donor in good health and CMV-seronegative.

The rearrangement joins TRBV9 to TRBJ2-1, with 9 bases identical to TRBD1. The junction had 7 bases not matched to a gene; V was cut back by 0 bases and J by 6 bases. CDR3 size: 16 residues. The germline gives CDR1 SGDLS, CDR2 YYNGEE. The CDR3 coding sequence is TGTGCCAGCAGCGTAGAGGACAGGGGACTGATCAATGAGCAGTTCTTC. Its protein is CASSVEDRGLINEQFF.

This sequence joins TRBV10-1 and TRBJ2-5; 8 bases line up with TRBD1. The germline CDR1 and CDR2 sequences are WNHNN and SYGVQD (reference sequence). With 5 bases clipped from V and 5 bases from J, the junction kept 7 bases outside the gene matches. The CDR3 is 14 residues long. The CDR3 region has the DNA TGCGCCAGCAGTCTGCAGGGGGCAGTGGAGACCCAGTACTTC. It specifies CASSLQGAVETQYF.

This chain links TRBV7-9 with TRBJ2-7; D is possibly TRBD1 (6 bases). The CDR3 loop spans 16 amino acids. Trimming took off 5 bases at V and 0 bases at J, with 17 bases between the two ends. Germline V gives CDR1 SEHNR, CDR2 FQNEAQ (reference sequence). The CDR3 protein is CASSQRTVLSSYEQYF. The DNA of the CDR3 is TGTGCCAGCAGCCAGAGGACAGTACTGAGCTCCTACGAGCAGTACTTC.

CDR3 amino acids: CSARDLATQYF. CDR3 nucleotides: TGCAGTGCTAGAGATCTGGCGACCCAGTACTTC. This sequence joins TRBV20-1 and TRBJ2-5, with D unclear. CDR3 length: 11 amino acids. The V gene lost 0 bases and the J gene lost 7 bases, with 6 bases spanning the gap. Germline CDR1 DFQATT, CDR2 SNEGSKA (reference sequence).

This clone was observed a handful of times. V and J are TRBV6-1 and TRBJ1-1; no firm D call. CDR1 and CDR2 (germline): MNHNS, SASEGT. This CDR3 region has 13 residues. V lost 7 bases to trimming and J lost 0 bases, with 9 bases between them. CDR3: CASIPQLNTEAFF. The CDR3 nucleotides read TGTGCCAGCATCCCACAGTTGAACACTGAAGCTTTCTTT.

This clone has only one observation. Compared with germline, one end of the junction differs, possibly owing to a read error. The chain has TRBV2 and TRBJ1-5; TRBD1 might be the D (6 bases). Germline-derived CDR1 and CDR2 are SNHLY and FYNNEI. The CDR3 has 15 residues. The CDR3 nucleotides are TGTGCCAGCAGTCGCTGGGGAGGGGGAGATCAGTCCCAGCATTTT. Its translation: CASSRWGGGDQSQHF.

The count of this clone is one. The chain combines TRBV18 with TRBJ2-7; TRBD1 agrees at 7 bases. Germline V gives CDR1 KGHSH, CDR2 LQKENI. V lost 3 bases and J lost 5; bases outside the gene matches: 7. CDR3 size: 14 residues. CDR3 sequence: CASSPRQGIDEQYF. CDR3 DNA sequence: TGTGCCAGCTCACCGCGACAGGGCATCGACGAGCAGTACTTC.

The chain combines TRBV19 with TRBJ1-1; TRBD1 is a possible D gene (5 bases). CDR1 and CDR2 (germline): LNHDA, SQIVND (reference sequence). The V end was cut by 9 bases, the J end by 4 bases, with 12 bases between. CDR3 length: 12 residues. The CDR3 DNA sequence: TGTGCCAGCGGGGGATGGCCCACTGAAGCTTTCTTT. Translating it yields CASGGWPTEAFF.

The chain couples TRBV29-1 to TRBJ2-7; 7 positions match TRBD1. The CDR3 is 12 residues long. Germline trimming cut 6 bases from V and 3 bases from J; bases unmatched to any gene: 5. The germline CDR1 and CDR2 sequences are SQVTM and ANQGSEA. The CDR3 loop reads CSVTGSGYEQYF. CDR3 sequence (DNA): TGCAGCGTGACAGGGTCCGGCTACGAGCAGTACTTC.

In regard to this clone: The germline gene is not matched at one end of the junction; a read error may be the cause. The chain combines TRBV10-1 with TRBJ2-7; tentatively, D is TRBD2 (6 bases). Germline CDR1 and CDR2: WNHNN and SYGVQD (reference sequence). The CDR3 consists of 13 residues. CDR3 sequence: CASTPGEGYVQYF. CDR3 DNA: TGCGCCAGCACACCGGGAGAGGGCTACGTGCAGTACTTC.

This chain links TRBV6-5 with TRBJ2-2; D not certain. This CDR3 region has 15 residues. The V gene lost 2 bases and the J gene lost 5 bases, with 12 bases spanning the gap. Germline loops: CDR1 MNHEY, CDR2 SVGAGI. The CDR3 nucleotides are TGTGCCAGCAGTTACGGGCCACATAATACCGGGGAGCTGTTTTTT. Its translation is CASSYGPHNTGELFF.

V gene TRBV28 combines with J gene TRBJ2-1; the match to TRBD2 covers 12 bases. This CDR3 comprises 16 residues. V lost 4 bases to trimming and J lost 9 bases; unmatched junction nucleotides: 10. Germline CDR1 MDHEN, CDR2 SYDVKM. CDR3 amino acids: CASSYPTSGSESEQFF. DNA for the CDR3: TGTGCCAGCAGTTATCCGACTAGCGGGAGCGAGAGTGAGCAGTTCTTC.

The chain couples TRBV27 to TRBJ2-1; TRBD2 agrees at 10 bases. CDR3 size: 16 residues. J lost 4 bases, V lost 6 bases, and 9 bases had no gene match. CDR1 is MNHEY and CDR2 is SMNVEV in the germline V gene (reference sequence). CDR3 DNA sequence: TGTGCCAGCAGCCCGACTAGCGGGTTGCCTTACAATGAGCAGTTCTTC. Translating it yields CASSPTSGLPYNEQFF.

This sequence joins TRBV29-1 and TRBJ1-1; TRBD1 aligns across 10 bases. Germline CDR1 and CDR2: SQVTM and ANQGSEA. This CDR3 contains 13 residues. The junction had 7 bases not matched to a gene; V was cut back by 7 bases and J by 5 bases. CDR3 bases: TGCAGCGCTATGACAGGGGGCGAGACTGAAGCTTTCTTT. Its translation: CSAMTGGETEAFF.

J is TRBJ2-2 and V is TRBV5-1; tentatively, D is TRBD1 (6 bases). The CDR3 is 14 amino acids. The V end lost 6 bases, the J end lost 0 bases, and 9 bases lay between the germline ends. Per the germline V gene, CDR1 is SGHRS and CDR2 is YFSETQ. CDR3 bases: TGCGCCAGCACGGCAGGGGCGAACACCGGGGAGCTGTTTTTT. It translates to CASTAGANTGELFF.

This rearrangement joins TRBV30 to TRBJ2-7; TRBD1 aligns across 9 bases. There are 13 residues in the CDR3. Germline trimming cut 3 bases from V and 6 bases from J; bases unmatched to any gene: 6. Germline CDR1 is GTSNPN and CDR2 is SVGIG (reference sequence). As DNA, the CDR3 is TGTGCCTGGAGACAGGGGGCCCTCGGCGAGCAGTACTTC. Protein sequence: CAWRQGALGEQYF.

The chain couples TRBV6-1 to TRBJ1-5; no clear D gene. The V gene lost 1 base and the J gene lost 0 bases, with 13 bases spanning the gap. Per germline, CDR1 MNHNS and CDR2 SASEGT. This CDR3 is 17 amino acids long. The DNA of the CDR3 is TGTGCCAGCAGTGAAGTCAAATGGGCAGCTAGCAATCAGCCCCAGCATTTT. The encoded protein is CASSEVKWAASNQPQHF.

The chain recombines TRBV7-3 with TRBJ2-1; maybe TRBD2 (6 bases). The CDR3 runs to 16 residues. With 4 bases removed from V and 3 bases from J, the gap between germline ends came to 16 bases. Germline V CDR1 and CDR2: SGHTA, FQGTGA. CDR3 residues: CASSSKPGVVYNEQFF. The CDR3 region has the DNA TGTGCCAGCAGCTCGAAACCGGGAGTCGTCTACAATGAGCAGTTCTTC. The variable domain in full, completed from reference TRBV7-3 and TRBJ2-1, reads GAGVSQTPSNKVTEKGKYVELRCDPISGHTALYWYRQSLGQGPEFLIYFQGTGAADDSGLPNDRFFAVRPEGSVSTLKIQRTERGDSAVYLCASSSKPGVVYNEQFFGPGTRLTVL.

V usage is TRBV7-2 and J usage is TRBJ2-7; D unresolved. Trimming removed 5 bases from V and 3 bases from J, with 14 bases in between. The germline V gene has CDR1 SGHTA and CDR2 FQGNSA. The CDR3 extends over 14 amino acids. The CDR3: CASSNAANIYEQYF. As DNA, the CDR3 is TGTGCCAGCAGCAATGCGGCGAATATCTACGAGCAGTACTTC. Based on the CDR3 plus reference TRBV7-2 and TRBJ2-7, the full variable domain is GAGVSQSPSNKVTEKGKDVELRCDPISGHTALYWYRQSLGQGLEFLIYFQGNSAPDKSGLPSDRFSAERTGGSVSTLTIQRTQQEDSAVYLCASSNAANIYEQYFGPGTRLTVT.

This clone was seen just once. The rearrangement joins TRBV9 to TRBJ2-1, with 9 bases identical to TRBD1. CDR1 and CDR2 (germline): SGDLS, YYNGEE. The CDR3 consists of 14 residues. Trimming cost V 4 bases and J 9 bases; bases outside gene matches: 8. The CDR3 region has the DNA TGTGCCAGCAGCCCGAACAGGGGGCGAGGTGAGCAGTTCTTC. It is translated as CASSPNRGRGEQFF.

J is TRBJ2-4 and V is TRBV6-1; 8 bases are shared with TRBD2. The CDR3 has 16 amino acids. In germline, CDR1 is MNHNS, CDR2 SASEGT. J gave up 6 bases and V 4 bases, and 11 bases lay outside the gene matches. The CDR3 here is CASSGGWSGRVNIQYF. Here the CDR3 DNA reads TGTGCCAGCAGTGGGGGGTGGAGCGGGAGAGTAAACATTCAGTACTTC.